A selection of T cell receptor beta chains follows, all from one sample in a study of shared clonotypes between healthy human individuals. Clones were read by immunoSEQ multiplex PCR, and TCRdb kept only the in-frame ones, dropping some. The data contain some 650,000 clones, more than 95% of them seen just once; the ten biggest clones take up 0.057%. Sequences were obtained from naive CD4+ T cells sorted from blood. These receptors all come from a woman younger than 45 in good health. CDR3s include the opening cysteine and the closing phenylalanine or tryptophan. D genes are given only for firm matches. Expanded clones are given a class, and other clones once, few, many or no size at all.

j_call: TRBJ2-6
d_call: TRBD1
clone_size: .
v_call: TRBV28
cdr3_aa: CASSSYRGPGANVLTF
cdr3_nt: TGTGCCAGCAGTTCGTACAGGGGGCCTGGGGCCAACGTCCTGACTTTC

j_call: TRBJ2-1
d_call: TRBD2
clone_size: .
v_call: TRBV28
cdr3_aa: CASSRAGGGGNEQFF
cdr3_nt: TGTGCCAGCAGCCGTGCGGGGGGCGGGGGCAATGAGCAGTTCTTC

j_call: TRBJ1-5
d_call: .
clone_size: .
v_call: TRBV18
cdr3_aa: CASSPLAVHQPQHF
cdr3_nt: TGTGCCAGCTCACCTTTGGCAGTGCATCAGCCCCAGCATTTT

j_call: TRBJ2-6
d_call: TRBD1
clone_size: .
v_call: TRBV28
cdr3_aa: CASSLFRGGTGDKSGANVLTF
cdr3_nt: TGTGCCAGCAGTTTGTTTAGGGGCGGGACAGGGGATAAGTCTGGGGCCAACGTCCTGACTTTC

j_call: TRBJ2-5
d_call: TRBD1
clone_size: .
v_call: TRBV19
cdr3_aa: CASSYFGQGSQTQYF
cdr3_nt: TGTGCCAGTAGTTACTTCGGACAGGGAAGCCAGACCCAGTACTTC

j_call: TRBJ2-3
d_call: TRBD1
clone_size: .
v_call: TRBV6-6
cdr3_aa: CASCDRVSDTQYF
cdr3_nt: TGTGCCAGCTGTGACAGGGTGTCAGATACGCAGTATTTT

j_call: TRBJ2-6
d_call: .
clone_size: .
v_call: TRBV19
cdr3_aa: CASKQKHSGANVLTF
cdr3_nt: TGTGCCAGTAAACAAAAACACTCTGGGGCCAACGTCCTGACTTTC

j_call: TRBJ2-6
d_call: TRBD1
clone_size: .
v_call: TRBV7-6
cdr3_aa: CASTGELRSGANVLTF
cdr3_nt: TGTGCCTCTACAGGGGAGCTAAGGTCTGGGGCCAACGTCCTGACTTTC

j_call: TRBJ1-5
d_call: TRBD1
clone_size: .
v_call: TRBV27
cdr3_aa: CASSPDRVNQPQHF
cdr3_nt: TGTGCCAGCAGTCCGGACAGGGTCAATCAGCCCCAGCATTTT

j_call: TRBJ2-1
d_call: TRBD1
clone_size: .
v_call: TRBV5-6
cdr3_aa: CASSLEGFTGGRNEQFF
cdr3_nt: TGTGCCAGCAGCTTGGAGGGCTTTACAGGGGGCAGGAATGAGCAGTTCTTC

j_call: TRBJ2-2
d_call: .
clone_size: .
v_call: TRBV9
cdr3_aa: CASSVAGELFF
cdr3_nt: TGTGCCAGCAGCGTAGCCGGGGAGCTGTTTTTT

j_call: TRBJ1-5
d_call: .
clone_size: .
v_call: TRBV15
cdr3_aa: CATSPQDYSNQPQHF
cdr3_nt: TGTGCCACCAGCCCACAGGATTATAGCAATCAGCCCCAGCATTTT

j_call: TRBJ2-7
d_call: TRBD1
clone_size: .
v_call: TRBV5-8
cdr3_aa: CASSFRSGQLSHYEQYF
cdr3_nt: TGTGCCAGCAGCTTCAGGTCGGGACAGCTCAGTCACTACGAGCAGTACTTC

j_call: TRBJ1-1
d_call: .
clone_size: .
v_call: TRBV15
cdr3_aa: CATSAYRGTMNTEAFF
cdr3_nt: TGTGCCACCAGTGCTTACCGGGGCACCATGAACACTGAAGCTTTCTTT

j_call: TRBJ1-5
d_call: .
clone_size: once
v_call: TRBV7-9
cdr3_aa: CASSFSGGNQPQHF
cdr3_nt: TGTGCCAGCAGCTTTTCTGGGGGCAATCAGCCCCAGCATTTT

j_call: TRBJ1-2
d_call: .
clone_size: .
v_call: TRBV7-2
cdr3_aa: CASSQRQGSGGYTF
cdr3_nt: TGTGCCAGCAGTCAAAGGCAGGGATCTGGAGGCTACACCTTC

j_call: TRBJ1-4
d_call: TRBD1
clone_size: .
v_call: TRBV28
cdr3_aa: CASSPGGEKLFF
cdr3_nt: TGTGCCAGCAGCCCAGGGGGGGAAAAACTGTTTTTT

j_call: TRBJ2-1
d_call: .
clone_size: .
v_call: TRBV11-2
cdr3_aa: CASSLQETNLNEQFF
cdr3_nt: TGTGCCAGCAGCTTACAGGAAACAAATCTAAATGAGCAGTTCTTC

j_call: TRBJ1-1
d_call: .
clone_size: .
v_call: TRBV6-9
cdr3_aa: CASSYCVDTLNTEAFF
cdr3_nt: TGTGCCAGCAGTTATTGTGTGGACACCCTTAACACTGAAGCTTTCTTT

j_call: TRBJ2-5
d_call: .
clone_size: .
v_call: TRBV6-6
cdr3_aa: CASSYSSGQETQYF
cdr3_nt: TGTGCCAGCAGTTACTCTAGCGGTCAAGAGACCCAGTACTTC

j_call: TRBJ1-2
d_call: .
clone_size: few
v_call: TRBV7-9
cdr3_aa: CASSQGRTAYGYTF
cdr3_nt: TGTGCCAGCAGCCAAGGACGGACGGCGTATGGCTACACCTTC

j_call: TRBJ2-7
d_call: TRBD2
clone_size: .
v_call: TRBV7-6
cdr3_aa: CASTEGAGGSYEQYF
cdr3_nt: TGTGCCAGCACCGAAGGGGCGGGAGGGAGCTACGAGCAGTACTTC

j_call: TRBJ2-5
d_call: TRBD1
clone_size: .
v_call: TRBV5-1
cdr3_aa: CASSYRRDRVKETQYF
cdr3_nt: TGCGCCAGCAGCTATCGCCGGGACAGGGTGAAAGAGACCCAGTACTTC

j_call: TRBJ1-5
d_call: .
clone_size: .
v_call: TRBV6-6
cdr3_aa: CASSYKYSNSNQPQHF
cdr3_nt: TGTGCCAGCAGTTATAAGTACAGTAATAGCAATCAGCCCCAGCATTTT

j_call: TRBJ2-2
d_call: .
clone_size: .
v_call: TRBV28
cdr3_aa: CASMGIETGELFF
cdr3_nt: TGTGCCAGCATGGGGATAGAGACCGGGGAGCTGTTTTTT

j_call: TRBJ2-7
d_call: .
clone_size: .
v_call: TRBV11-2
cdr3_aa: CASRQIYEQYF
cdr3_nt: TGTGCCAGCAGGCAGATCTACGAGCAGTACTTC

j_call: TRBJ2-5
d_call: TRBD1
clone_size: .
v_call: TRBV19
cdr3_aa: CASSIQGAQETQYF
cdr3_nt: TGTGCCAGTAGTATACAGGGGGCACAGGAGACCCAGTACTTC

j_call: TRBJ2-6
d_call: .
clone_size: .
v_call: TRBV6-5
cdr3_aa: CASSYGQTSGANVLTF
cdr3_nt: TGTGCCAGCAGTTACGGGCAGACCTCTGGGGCCAACGTCCTGACTTTC

j_call: TRBJ2-7
d_call: .
clone_size: .
v_call: TRBV7-2
cdr3_aa: CASSRGGPRRTYEQYF
cdr3_nt: TGTGCCAGCAGTAGAGGCGGCCCCAGGAGAACTTACGAGCAGTACTTC

j_call: TRBJ1-1
d_call: .
clone_size: .
v_call: TRBV7-9
cdr3_aa: CASTRSSNTEAFF
cdr3_nt: TGTGCCAGCACCAGATCCAGTAACACTGAAGCTTTCTTT

j_call: TRBJ2-2
d_call: .
clone_size: .
v_call: TRBV18
cdr3_aa: CASSPNPVGTGTGELFF
cdr3_nt: TGTGCCAGCTCGCCTAACCCCGTGGGGACGGGCACCGGGGAGCTGTTTTTT

j_call: TRBJ1-3
d_call: .
clone_size: .
v_call: TRBV6-1
cdr3_aa: CASSESSGNTIYF
cdr3_nt: TGTGCCAGCAGTGAAAGCTCTGGAAACACCATATATTTT

j_call: TRBJ2-1
d_call: .
clone_size: .
v_call: TRBV28
cdr3_aa: CASSFGSPTGNEQFF
cdr3_nt: TGTGCCAGCAGTTTTGGTTCGCCTACGGGGAATGAGCAGTTCTTC

j_call: TRBJ1-5
d_call: .
clone_size: .
v_call: TRBV30
cdr3_aa: CAWSKEAGVQPQHF
cdr3_nt: TGTGCCTGGAGTAAGGAGGCAGGGGTCCAGCCCCAGCATTTT

j_call: TRBJ2-3
d_call: .
clone_size: .
v_call: TRBV11-2
cdr3_aa: CASSLTGTDTQYF
cdr3_nt: TGTGCCAGCAGCTTAACAGGCACAGATACGCAGTATTTT

j_call: TRBJ2-5
d_call: .
clone_size: .
v_call: TRBV2
cdr3_aa: CASSEDEGGETQYF
cdr3_nt: TGTGCCAGCAGTGAAGATGAGGGTGGGGAGACCCAGTACTTC

j_call: TRBJ2-2
d_call: .
clone_size: .
v_call: TRBV19
cdr3_aa: CASSILPANTGELFF
cdr3_nt: TGTGCCAGTAGTATATTACCGGCGAACACCGGGGAGCTGTTTTTT

j_call: TRBJ1-2
d_call: .
clone_size: .
v_call: TRBV9
cdr3_aa: CASSGAGLARSGYTF
cdr3_nt: TGTGCCAGCAGCGGGGCGGGACTGGCCAGAAGTGGCTACACCTTC

j_call: TRBJ1-5
d_call: .
clone_size: .
v_call: TRBV27
cdr3_aa: CASRTGMNQPQHF
cdr3_nt: TGTGCCAGCAGAACAGGGATGAATCAGCCCCAGCATTTT

j_call: TRBJ2-7
d_call: TRBD1
clone_size: .
v_call: TRBV25-1
cdr3_aa: CASSEHSDRADTQYF
cdr3_nt: TGTGCCAGCAGTGAACATAGCGACAGGGCGGATACCCAGTACTTC

j_call: TRBJ2-1
d_call: TRBD2
clone_size: once
v_call: TRBV5-1
cdr3_aa: CASSLRASGSSSRFFNEQFF
cdr3_nt: TGCGCCAGCAGCTTGCGGGCTAGCGGGAGTAGTAGTCGATTTTTCAATGAGCAGTTCTTC

j_call: TRBJ1-2
d_call: TRBD1
clone_size: .
v_call: TRBV10-3
cdr3_aa: CAISLTGDYGYTF
cdr3_nt: TGTGCCATCAGTCTTACAGGGGACTATGGCTACACCTTC

j_call: TRBJ1-1
d_call: .
clone_size: .
v_call: TRBV30
cdr3_aa: CAWSVQSLKNTEAFF
cdr3_nt: TGTGCCTGGAGTGTACAATCATTAAAGAACACTGAAGCTTTCTTT

j_call: TRBJ2-7
d_call: .
clone_size: .
v_call: TRBV18
cdr3_aa: CASSPPSGISYEQYF
cdr3_nt: TGTGCCAGCTCACCACCCTCCGGAATCTCCTACGAGCAGTACTTC

j_call: TRBJ2-3
d_call: .
clone_size: .
v_call: TRBV30
cdr3_aa: CAWNEVRDTQYF
cdr3_nt: TGTGCCTGGAACGAGGTCCGAGATACGCAGTATTTT

j_call: TRBJ2-1
d_call: .
clone_size: .
v_call: TRBV9
cdr3_aa: CASSVNVPDNEQFF
cdr3_nt: TGTGCCAGCAGCGTAAACGTTCCCGACAATGAGCAGTTCTTC

j_call: TRBJ2-7
d_call: TRBD2
clone_size: .
v_call: TRBV6-1
cdr3_aa: CATGTSVYSYEQYF
cdr3_nt: TGTGCCACCGGGACTAGCGTGTACTCCTACGAGCAGTACTTC

j_call: TRBJ2-7
d_call: .
clone_size: .
v_call: TRBV4-1
cdr3_aa: CASSRLTLVSYEQYF
cdr3_nt: TGCGCCAGCAGCCGACTTACTTTGGTCTCCTACGAGCAGTACTTC

j_call: TRBJ2-1
d_call: TRBD2
clone_size: .
v_call: TRBV7-3
cdr3_aa: CASRSVLGPGGSSSSYNEQFF
cdr3_nt: TGTGCCAGCAGATCAGTTCTCGGTCCCGGCGGGAGTTCAAGCTCCTACAATGAGCAGTTCTTC